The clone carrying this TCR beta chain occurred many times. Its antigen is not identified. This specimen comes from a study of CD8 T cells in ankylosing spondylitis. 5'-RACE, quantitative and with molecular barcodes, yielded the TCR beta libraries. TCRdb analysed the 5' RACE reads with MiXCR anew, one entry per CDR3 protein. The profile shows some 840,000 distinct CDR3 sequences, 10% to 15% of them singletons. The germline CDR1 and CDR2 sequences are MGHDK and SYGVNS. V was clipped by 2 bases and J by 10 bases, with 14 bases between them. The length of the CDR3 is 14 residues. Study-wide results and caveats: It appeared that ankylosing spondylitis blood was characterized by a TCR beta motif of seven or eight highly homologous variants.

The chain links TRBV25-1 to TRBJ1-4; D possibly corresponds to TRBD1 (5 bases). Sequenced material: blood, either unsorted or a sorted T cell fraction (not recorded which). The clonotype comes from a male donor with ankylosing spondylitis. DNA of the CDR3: TGTGCCAGCAGTGAACCGGCAACGGGGGGAAAACTGTTTTTT. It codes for CASSEPATGGKLFF.